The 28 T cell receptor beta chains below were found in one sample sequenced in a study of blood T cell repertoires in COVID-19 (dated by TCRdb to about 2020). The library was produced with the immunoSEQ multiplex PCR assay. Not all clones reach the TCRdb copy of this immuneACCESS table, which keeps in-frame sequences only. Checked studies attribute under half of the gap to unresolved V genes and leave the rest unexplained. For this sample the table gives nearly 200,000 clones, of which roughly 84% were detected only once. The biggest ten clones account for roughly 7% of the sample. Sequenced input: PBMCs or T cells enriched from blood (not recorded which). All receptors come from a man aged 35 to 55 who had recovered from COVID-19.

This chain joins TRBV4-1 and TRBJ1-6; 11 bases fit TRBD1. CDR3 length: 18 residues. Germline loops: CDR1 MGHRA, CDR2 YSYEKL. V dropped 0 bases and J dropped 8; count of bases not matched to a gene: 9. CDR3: CASSQDLRDRGIYSPLHF. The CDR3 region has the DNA TGCGCCAGCAGCCAAGATCTCCGGGACAGGGGGATTTATTCACCCCTCCACTTT.

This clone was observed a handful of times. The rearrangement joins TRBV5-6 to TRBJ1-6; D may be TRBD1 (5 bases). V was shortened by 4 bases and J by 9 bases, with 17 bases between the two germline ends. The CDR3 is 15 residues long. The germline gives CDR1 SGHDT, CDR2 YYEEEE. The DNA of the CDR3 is TGTGCCAGCAGCCTGGGGGGACTACACAGTTCACCCCTCCACTTT. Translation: CASSLGGLHSSPLHF. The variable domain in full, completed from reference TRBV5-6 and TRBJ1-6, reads DAGVTQSPTHLIKTRGQQVTLRCSPKSGHDTVSWYQQALGQGPQFIFQYYEEEERQRGNFPDRFSGHQFPNYSSELNVNALLLGDSALYLCASSLGGLHSSPLHFGNGTRLTVT.

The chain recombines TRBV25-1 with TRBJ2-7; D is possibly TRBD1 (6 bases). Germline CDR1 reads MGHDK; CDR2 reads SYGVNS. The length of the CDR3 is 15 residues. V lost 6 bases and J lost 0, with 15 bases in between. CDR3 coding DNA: TGTGCCAGCAGCGTAAACAGGGTACCCTCCTACGAGCAGTACTTC. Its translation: CASSVNRVPSYEQYF.

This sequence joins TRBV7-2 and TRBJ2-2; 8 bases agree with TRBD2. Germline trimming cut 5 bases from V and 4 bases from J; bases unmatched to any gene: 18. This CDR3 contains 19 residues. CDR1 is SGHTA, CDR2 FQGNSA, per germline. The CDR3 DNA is TGTGCCAGCAGCCCCCCGCCGGGTACCGGGGGGGCCCTCACCGGGGAGCTGTTTTTT. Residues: CASSPPPGTGGALTGELFF.

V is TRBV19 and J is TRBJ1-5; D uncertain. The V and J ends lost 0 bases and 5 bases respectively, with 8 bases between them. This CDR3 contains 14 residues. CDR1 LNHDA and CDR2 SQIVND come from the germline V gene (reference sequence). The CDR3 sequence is CASSIDLLDQPQHF. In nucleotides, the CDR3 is TGTGCCAGTAGTATAGATCTCCTAGATCAGCCCCAGCATTTT.

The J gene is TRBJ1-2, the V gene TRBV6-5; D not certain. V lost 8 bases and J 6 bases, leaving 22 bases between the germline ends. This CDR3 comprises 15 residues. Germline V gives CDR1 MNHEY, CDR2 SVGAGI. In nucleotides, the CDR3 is TGTGCCAGCGCCAACCTTGGGGAGGGTGCGCATGGCTACACCTTC. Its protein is CASANLGEGAHGYTF.

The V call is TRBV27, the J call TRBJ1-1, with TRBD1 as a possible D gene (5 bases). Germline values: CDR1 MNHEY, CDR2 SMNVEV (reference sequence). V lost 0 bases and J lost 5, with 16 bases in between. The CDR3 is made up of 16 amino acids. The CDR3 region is CASSLSGGRVGTEAFF. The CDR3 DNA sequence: TGTGCCAGCAGTTTATCGGGCGGCAGGGTTGGTACTGAAGCTTTCTTT.

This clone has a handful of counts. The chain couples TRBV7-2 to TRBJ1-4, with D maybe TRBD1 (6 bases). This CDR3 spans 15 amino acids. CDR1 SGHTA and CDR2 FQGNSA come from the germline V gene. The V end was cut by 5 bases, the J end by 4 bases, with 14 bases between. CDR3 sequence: CASSLDNRDNEKLFF. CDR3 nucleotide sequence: TGTGCCAGCAGCCTCGACAACAGGGATAATGAAAAACTGTTTTTT.

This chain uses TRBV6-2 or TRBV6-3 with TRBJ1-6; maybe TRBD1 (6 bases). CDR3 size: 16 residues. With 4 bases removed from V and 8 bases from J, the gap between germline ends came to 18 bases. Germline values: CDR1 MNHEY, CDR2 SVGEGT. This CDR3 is CASSSPGNRVDSPLHF. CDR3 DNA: TGTGCCAGCAGTTCGCCGGGCAACAGGGTCGATTCACCCCTCCACTTT.

The CDR3 loop is CASSSYGTDNYGYTF. CDR3 bases: TGTGCCAGTAGTTCATACGGGACTGACAACTATGGCTACACCTTC. The chain carries TRBV19 and TRBJ1-2; D perhaps matches TRBD1 (5 bases). The V and J ends lost 5 bases and 2 bases respectively, with 15 bases between them. CDR1 and CDR2 from the germline V gene are LNHDA and SQIVND (reference sequence). There are 15 residues in the CDR3. Using reference TRBV19 and TRBJ1-2 for the parts outside the CDR3, the full variable domain is DGGITQSPKYLFRKEGQNVTLSCEQNLNHDAMYWYRQDPGQGLRLIYYSQIVNDFQKGDIAEGYSVSREKKESFPLTVTSAQKNPTAFYLCASSSYGTDNYGYTFGSGTRLTVV.

The CDR3 DNA sequence: TGTGCCAGCAGCCTCTATTCTCCAGGGTACTCTGGAAACACCATATATTTT. Encoded protein: CASSLYSPGYSGNTIYF. This rearrangement joins TRBV3-1 (or the pseudogene TRBV3-2) to TRBJ1-3, with a tentative D call TRBD1 (5 bases). Deletions cut 4 bases from V and 0 bases from J, with 16 bases between. Germline V gene data show CDR1 as LGHDT and CDR2 as YNNKEL (reference sequence). The CDR3 length is 17 residues.

CDR3 loop: CASSEQGAGEQFF. The CDR3 bases are TGCGCCAGCAGTGAACAGGGGGCAGGTGAGCAGTTCTTC. This rearrangement joins TRBV10-2 to TRBJ2-1, with 9 bases aligning to TRBD1. CDR1 WSHSY and CDR2 SAAADI come from the germline V gene. Germline trimming cut 3 bases from V and 9 bases from J; bases unmatched to any gene: 3. The CDR3 totals 13 residues.

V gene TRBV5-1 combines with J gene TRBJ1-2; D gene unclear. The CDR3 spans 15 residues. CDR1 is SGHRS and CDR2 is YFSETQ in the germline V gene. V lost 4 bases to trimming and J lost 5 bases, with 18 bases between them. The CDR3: CASSTAPGHPYGYTF. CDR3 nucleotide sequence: TGCGCCAGCAGCACCGCGCCGGGTCACCCGTATGGCTACACCTTC.

CDR3 protein: CASSELGQGVYGYTF. In nucleotides, the CDR3 is TGCGCCAGCAGCGAACTCGGACAGGGGGTGTATGGCTACACCTTC. The genes are TRBV5-1 and TRBJ1-2, with 10 bases aligning to TRBD1. V shed 4 bases, J shed 5 bases, and the junction held 8 bases outside the gene matches. The CDR3 has 15 residues. CDR1 is SGHRS, CDR2 YFSETQ, per germline.

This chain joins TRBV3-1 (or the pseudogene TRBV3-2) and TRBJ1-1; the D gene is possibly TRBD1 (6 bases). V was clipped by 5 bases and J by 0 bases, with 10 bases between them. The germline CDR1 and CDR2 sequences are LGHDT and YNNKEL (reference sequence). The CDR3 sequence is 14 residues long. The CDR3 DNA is TGTGCCAGCAGCGCCCGGGACATGAACACTGAAGCTTTCTTT. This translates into CASSARDMNTEAFF.

The CDR3 is CASSSPRISGNTIYF. As DNA, the CDR3 is TGTGCCAGCAGTTCGCCGAGGATCTCTGGAAACACCATATATTTT. The rearrangement joins TRBV6-6 to TRBJ1-3; no clear D gene. The ends were cut back, 4 bases at V and 0 bases at J, with 10 bases in the middle. The germline gives CDR1 MNHNY, CDR2 SVGAGI (reference sequence). The length of the CDR3 is 15 residues.

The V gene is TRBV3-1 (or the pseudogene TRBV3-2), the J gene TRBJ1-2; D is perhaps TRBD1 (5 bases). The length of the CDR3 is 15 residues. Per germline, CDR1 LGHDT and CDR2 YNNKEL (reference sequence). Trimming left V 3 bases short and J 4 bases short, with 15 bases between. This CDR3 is CASSQGGTDAYGYTF. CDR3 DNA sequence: TGTGCCAGCAGCCAGGGAGGGACCGACGCCTATGGCTACACCTTC.

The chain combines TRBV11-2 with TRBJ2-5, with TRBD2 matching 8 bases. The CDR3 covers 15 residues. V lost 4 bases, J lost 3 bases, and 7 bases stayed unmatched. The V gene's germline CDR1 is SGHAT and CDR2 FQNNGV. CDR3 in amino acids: CASSSSLAGKETQYF. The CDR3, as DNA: TGTGCCAGCAGCTCCTCATTAGCGGGGAAAGAGACCCAGTACTTC.

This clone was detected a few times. Written as DNA, the CDR3 is TGTGCCAGCAGCCCCGAAGCCGGGACAGCGAACACCGGGGAGCTGTTTTTT. This codes for CASSPEAGTANTGELFF. The chain uses TRBV5-4 and TRBJ2-2; 7 bases agree with TRBD1. Germline V gene lookup returns CDR1 SGHNT and CDR2 YYREEE (reference sequence). This CDR3 contains 17 residues. After removal of 4 bases from V and 0 bases from J, the junction contained 9 bases not matched to a gene.

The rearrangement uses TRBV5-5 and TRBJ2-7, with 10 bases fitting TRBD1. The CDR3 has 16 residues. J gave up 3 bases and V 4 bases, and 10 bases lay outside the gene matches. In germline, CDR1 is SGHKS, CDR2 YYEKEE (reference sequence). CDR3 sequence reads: CASSRSRQGAGYEQYF. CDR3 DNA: TGTGCCAGCAGCCGGTCCCGACAGGGGGCGGGCTACGAGCAGTACTTC.

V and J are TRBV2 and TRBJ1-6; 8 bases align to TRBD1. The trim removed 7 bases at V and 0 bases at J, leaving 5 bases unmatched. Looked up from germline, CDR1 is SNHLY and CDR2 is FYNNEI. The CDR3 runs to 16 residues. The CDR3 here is CASNRQGSSYNSPLHF. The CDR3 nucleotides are TGTGCCAGCAATCGACAGGGGAGCTCCTATAATTCACCCCTCCACTTT.

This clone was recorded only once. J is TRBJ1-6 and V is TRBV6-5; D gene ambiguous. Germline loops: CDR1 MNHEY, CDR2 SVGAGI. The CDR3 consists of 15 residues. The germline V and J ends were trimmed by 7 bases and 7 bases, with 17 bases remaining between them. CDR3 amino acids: CASTTDIVWNSPLHF. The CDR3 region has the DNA TGTGCCAGCACCACCGACATTGTTTGGAATTCACCCCTCCACTTT.

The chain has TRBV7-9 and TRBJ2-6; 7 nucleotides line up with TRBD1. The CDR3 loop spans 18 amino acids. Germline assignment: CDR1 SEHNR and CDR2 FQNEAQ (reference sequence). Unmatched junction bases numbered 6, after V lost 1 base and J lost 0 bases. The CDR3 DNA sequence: TGTGCCAGCAGCTTAGGACAGGGCTACTCCTCTGGGGCCAACGTCCTGACTTTC. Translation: CASSLGQGYSSGANVLTF.

Here the CDR3 DNA reads TGTGCCAGCAGCTTAAGTCGAGGTTCCACTGAAGCTTTCTTT. Translating gives CASSLSRGSTEAFF. The chain is built from TRBV7-9 and TRBJ1-1; D is unresolved. Germline CDR1 reads SEHNR; CDR2 reads FQNEAQ (reference sequence). The V gene lost 2 bases and the J gene lost 4 bases, with 11 bases spanning the gap. CDR3 length: 14 amino acids.

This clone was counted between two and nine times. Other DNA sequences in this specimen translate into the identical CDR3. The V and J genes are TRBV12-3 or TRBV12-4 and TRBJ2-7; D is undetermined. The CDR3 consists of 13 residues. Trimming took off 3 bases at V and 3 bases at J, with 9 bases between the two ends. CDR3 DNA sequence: TGTGCCAGCAGTTTCTCCAGAGGCTACGAGCAGTACTTC. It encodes CASSFSRGYEQYF.

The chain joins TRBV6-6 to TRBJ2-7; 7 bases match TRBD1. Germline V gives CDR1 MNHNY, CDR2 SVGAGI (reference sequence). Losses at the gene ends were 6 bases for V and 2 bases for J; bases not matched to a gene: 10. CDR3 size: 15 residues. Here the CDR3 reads CASSDNLGTAYEQYF. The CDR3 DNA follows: TGTGCCAGCAGCGACAACCTGGGGACAGCCTACGAGCAGTACTTC.

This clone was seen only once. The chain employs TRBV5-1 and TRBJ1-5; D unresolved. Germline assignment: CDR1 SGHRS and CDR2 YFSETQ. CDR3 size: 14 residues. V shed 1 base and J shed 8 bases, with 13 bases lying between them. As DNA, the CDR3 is TGCGCCAGCAGCTTGACCGCCGGGGTCGAGCCCCAGCATTTT. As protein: CASSLTAGVEPQHF.

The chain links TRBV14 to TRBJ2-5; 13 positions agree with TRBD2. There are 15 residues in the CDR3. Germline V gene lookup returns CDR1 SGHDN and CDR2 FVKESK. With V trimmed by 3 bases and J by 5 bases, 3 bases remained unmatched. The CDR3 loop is CASSQGLAGTETQYF. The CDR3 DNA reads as TGTGCCAGCAGCCAGGGACTAGCGGGGACGGAGACCCAGTACTTC.